These 4 T cell receptor beta chains came from one sample sequenced in a study of T cell responses to AZD1222 COVID-19 vaccine. Sequencing used immunoSEQ multiplex PCR; TCRdb keeps in-frame clones, though not all of them. The repertoire holds 25,000 to 35,000 clones, with over 85% as singletons. Specimen: peripheral blood, collected on day 0 of AZD1222 vaccination. The receptors were sampled from an adult in good health.

In nucleotides, the CDR3 is TGTGCCAGCAGTTACCGAAAGGGACAGGGCTACGAGCAGTACTTC. Protein sequence: CASSYRKGQGYEQYF. J is TRBJ2-7 and V is TRBV6-2 or TRBV6-3; 9 bases fit TRBD1. Trimming took 2 bases from V and 3 from J; bases not matched to a gene: 5. Germline values: CDR1 MNHEY, CDR2 SVGEGT. The CDR3 contains 15 residues.

V and J are TRBV25-1 and TRBJ2-7; D not resolved. Germline CDR1 MGHDK, CDR2 SYGVNS. The V end was cut by 0 bases, the J end by 6 bases, with 9 bases between. This CDR3 contains 13 residues. The CDR3 loop is CASSEYRSGEQYF. The CDR3, as DNA: TGTGCCAGCAGTGAATACCGCAGTGGCGAGCAGTACTTC.

The chain has TRBV5-4 and TRBJ1-1, with unresolved D. The V gene lost 5 bases and the J gene lost 4 bases, with 15 bases spanning the gap. Germline CDR1 reads SGHNT; CDR2 reads YYREEE (reference sequence). CDR3 length: 14 amino acids. The CDR3 loop is CASSGNEGGTEAFF. The CDR3 DNA reads TGTGCCAGCAGTGGGAATGAGGGAGGCACTGAAGCTTTCTTT.

The chain couples TRBV20-1 to TRBJ1-1, with TRBD1 identical over 9 bases. Germline CDR1 DFQATT, CDR2 SNEGSKA (reference sequence). The V gene end was trimmed by 3 bases and the J gene end by 4 bases; junction bases not matched to a gene: 3. The length of the CDR3 is 13 residues. CDR3 residues: CSASETGGTEAFF. CDR3 sequence (DNA): TGCAGTGCTAGTGAGACAGGGGGCACTGAAGCTTTCTTT.